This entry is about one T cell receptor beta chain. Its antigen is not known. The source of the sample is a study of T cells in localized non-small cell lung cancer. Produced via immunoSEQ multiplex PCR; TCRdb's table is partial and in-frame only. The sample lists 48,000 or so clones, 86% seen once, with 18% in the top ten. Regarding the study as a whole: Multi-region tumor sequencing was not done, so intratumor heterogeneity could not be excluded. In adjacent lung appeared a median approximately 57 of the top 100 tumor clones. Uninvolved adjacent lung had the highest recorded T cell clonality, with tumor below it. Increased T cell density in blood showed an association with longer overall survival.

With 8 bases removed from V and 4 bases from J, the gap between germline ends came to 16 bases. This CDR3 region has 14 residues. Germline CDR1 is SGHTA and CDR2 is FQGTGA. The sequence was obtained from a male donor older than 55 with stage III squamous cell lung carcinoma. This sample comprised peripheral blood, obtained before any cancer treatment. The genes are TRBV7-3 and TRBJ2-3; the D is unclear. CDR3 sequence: CASHDLASPDTQYF. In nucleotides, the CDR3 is TGTGCCAGCCATGATCTTGCCTCCCCAGATACGCAGTATTTT.